The subject of this entry is one T cell receptor (beta chain). Its antigen is as yet unknown. The same CDR3 is also encoded by other DNA sequences in this sample. Clones were read by immunoSEQ multiplex PCR, and TCRdb kept only the in-frame ones, dropping some. The table includes about 2 million clones, 95% detected once. This CDR3 spans 13 amino acids. Trimming pared 3 bases from V and 1 base from J, leaving 7 bases between. CDR1 SNHLY and CDR2 FYNNEI come from the germline V gene. Donors had no recently reported acute infections or vaccinations and were HIV-negative. The data stem from a study of shared clonotypes between healthy human individuals. Study overall: Three CD4 naive, three CD4 memory, two CD8 naive and one CD8 memory plate were used per donor. Findings and limits, study-wide: Sample collection involved blood only; tissue repertoires are likely different.

The chain couples TRBV2 to TRBJ2-7, with D possibly matching TRBD2 (5 bases). This clonotype was obtained from a young man in good health. Sequenced material: naive CD4+ T cells sorted from blood. Subset given: CD45RA+ positively selected. The CDR3 here is CASSETGSYEQYF. Written as DNA, the CDR3 is TGTGCCAGCAGTGAGACGGGGTCCTACGAGCAGTACTTC.